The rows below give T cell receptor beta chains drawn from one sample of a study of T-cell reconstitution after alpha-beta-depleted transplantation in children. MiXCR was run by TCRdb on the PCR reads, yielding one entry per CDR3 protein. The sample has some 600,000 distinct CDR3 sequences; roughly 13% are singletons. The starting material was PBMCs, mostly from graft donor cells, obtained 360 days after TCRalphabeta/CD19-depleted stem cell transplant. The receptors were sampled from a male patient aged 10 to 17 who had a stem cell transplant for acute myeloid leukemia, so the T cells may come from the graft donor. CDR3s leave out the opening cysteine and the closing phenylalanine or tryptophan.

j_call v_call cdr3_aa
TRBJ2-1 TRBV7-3 ASSPHSGRSHEQF
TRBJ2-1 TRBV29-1 SVDGLAGLGIEQF
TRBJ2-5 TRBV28 ASSLAGLAGGPRETQY
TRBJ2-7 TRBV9 ASSARGLRDEQY
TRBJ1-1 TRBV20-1 SAPRGFFLNTEAF
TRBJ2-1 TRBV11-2 ASSLGSSGEGHEQF
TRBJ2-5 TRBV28 ASSLVAGGMETQY
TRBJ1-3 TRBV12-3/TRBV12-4 ASSLVLRGASGNTIY
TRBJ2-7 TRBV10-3 ACGGEAYEQY
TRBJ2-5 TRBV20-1 SANRGGEETQY
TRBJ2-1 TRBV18 ASSFLARLGDNEQF
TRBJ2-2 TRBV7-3 ASSQLGGAGELF
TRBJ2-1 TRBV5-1 ASSSLAGGPNEQF
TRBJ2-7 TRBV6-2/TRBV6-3 ASSYHGRMSSYEQY
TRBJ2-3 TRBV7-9 ASSPDGLHDTQY
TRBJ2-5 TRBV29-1 SVPGILQETQY
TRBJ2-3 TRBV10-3 AIMARPDTQY
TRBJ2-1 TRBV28 ASSLSSSGRAGEQF
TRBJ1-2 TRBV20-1 SAREVGTGYGYT
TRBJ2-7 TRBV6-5 ASSYGGGRYYEQY
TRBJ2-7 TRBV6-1 ASSRTKTYEQY
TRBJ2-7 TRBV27 ASSLGRGATYYEQY
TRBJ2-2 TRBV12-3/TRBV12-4 ASRWERELF
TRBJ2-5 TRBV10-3 AISRGTDQETQY
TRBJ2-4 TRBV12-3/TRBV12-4 ANFYAGTTKNIQY
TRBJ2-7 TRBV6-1 ASASSLSSYEQY
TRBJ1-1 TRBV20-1 SAKPSRGVYTEAF
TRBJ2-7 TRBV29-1 SVQPSSRQEQY
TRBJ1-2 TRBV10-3 AISDPKVVSNYGYT
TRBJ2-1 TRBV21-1 ASSYRTHGGANHSYNEQF
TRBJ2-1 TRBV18 ASSPWAGVTYNEQF
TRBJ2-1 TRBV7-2 ASSLGQGKYNEQF
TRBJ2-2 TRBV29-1 SVEPLGTGELF
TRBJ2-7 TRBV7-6 ASSLTDSYEQY
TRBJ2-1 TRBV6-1 ASRLGRTVLYNEQF
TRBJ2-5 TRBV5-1 ASSLESGLQETQY
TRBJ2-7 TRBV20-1 SARVLDYEQY
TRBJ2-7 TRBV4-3 ASSQDVRAYEQY
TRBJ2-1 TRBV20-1 SALTSGRANEQF
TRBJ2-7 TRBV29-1 SVGGNVASYEQY
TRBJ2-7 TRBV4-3 ASSQEAPKGVIYEQY
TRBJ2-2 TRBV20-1 SASSRVYNTGELF
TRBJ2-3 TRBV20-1 SAPLDPYTDTQY
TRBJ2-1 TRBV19 ASSLGGRANEQF
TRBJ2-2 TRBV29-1 SVHFPGLPTGELF
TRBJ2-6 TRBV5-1 ASSSRGANVLT